The clone carrying this T cell receptor beta chain was seen a handful of times. Its antigen is not known. The source of the sample is a study of post-analysis software for immune sequencing data. General study findings and limits: When patients were compared with controls, five TRBV segments were more frequent, TRBV5-6, TRBV5-1 and TRBV20-1 among them. Patients with multiple sclerosis recorded significantly lower normalized Chao1 diversity than controls, the study found. Strong co-clustering by F measure was seen for same-batch samples.

Trimming at V came to 6 bases and at J to 1 base, leaving 16 bases not matched to a gene. CDR1 and CDR2 (germline): SGHAT, FQNNGV. The CDR3 extends over 20 amino acids. The authors incorporated unique molecular identifiers into the TCR beta cDNA libraries. With about 1 to 11 million T cells as the source, 500,000 to 650,000 cDNA molecules resulted. TCRdb ran MiXCR on the PCR reads and lists one entry per CDR3 protein. The data show about 800,000 distinct CDR3 sequences, approximately 30% seen once. This receptor was obtained from a girl aged 10-17 years with multiple sclerosis. J is TRBJ2-3 and V is TRBV11-2; 13 nucleotides agree with TRBD2. Sequencing used blood. The CDR3 DNA reads as TGTGCCAGCAGTTACCGCCCGGGACTAGCGGGACGGGTGGGCACAGATACGCAGTATTTT. This encodes CASSYRPGLAGRVGTDTQYF.